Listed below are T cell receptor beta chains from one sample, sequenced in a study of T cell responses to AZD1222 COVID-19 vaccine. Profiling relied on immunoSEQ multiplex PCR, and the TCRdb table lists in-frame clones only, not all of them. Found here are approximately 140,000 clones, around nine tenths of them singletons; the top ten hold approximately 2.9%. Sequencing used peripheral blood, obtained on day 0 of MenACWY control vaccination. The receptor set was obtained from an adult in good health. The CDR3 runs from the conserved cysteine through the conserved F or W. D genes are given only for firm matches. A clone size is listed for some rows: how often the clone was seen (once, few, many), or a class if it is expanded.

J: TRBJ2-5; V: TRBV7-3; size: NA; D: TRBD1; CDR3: CASSLGQGFQETQYF; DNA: TGTGCCAGCAGCTTGGGACAGGGTTTTCAAGAGACCCAGTACTTC
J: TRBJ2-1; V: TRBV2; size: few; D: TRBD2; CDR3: CASRRGGTYNEQFF; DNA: TGTGCCAGCAGGCGGGGGGGAACCTACAATGAGCAGTTCTTC
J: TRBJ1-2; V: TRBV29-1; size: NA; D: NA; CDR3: CSVVKSGAGYGYTF; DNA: TGCAGCGTTGTGAAGTCAGGGGCGGGATATGGCTACACCTTC
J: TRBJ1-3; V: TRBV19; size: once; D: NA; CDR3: CASSISSNTIYF; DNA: TGTGCCAGTAGTATAAGCTCAAACACCATATATTTT
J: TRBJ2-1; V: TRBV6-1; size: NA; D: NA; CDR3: CASSEEMKGSYNEQFF; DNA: TGTGCCAGCAGTGAAGAGATGAAGGGTTCCTACAATGAGCAGTTCTTC
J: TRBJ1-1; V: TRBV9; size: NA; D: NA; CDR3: CASSVRDDLMNTEAFF; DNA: TGTGCCAGCAGCGTACGAGATGACCTGATGAACACTGAAGCTTTCTTT
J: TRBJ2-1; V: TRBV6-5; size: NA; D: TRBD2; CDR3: CASSGVAGTYNEQFF; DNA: TGTGCCAGCTCTGGGGTAGCGGGGACCTACAATGAGCAGTTCTTC
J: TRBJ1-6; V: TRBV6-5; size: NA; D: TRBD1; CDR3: CASSYVRDRGRSPLHF; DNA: TGTGCCAGCAGTTACGTCCGGGACAGGGGTAGGTCACCCCTCCACTTT
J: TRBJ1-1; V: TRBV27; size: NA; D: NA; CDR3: CASSLGRGAKTEAFF; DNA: TGTGCCAGCAGTTTAGGTCGGGGGGCGAAGACTGAAGCTTTCTTT
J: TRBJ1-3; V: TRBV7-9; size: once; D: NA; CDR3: CASSRRGGLTSGNTIYF; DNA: TGTGCCAGCAGCCGCCGCGGAGGGCTGACCTCTGGAAACACCATATATTTT
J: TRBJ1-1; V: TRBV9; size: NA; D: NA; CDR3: CASSSYRENTEAFF; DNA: TGTGCCAGCAGCTCCTACAGGGAGAACACTGAAGCTTTCTTT
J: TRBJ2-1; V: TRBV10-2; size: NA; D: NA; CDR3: CASSEQSGSTLF; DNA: TGCGCCAGCAGTGAGCAAAGCGGCTCTACGCTCTTC
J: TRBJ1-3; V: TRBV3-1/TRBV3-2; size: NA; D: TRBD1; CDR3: CASSPRDRTSGNTIYF; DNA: TGTGCCAGCAGCCCTCGGGACAGGACCTCTGGAAACACCATATATTTT
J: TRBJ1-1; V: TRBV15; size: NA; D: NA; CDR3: CATSRTGLLAEAFF; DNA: TGTGCCACCAGCAGGACAGGTCTCCTGGCGGAAGCTTTCTTT
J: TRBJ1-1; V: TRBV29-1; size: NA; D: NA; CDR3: CSVGPEAFF; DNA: TGCAGCGTTGGACCAGAAGCTTTCTTT
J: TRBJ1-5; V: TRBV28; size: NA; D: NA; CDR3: CASRGQSGQPQHF; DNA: TGTGCCAGCAGAGGACAGTCAGGGCAGCCCCAGCATTTT
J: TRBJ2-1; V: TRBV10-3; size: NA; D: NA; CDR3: CATRTVGNEQFF; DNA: TGTGCCACGAGGACCGTTGGGAATGAGCAGTTCTTC
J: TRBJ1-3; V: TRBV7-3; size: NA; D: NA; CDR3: CASSFQGYGNTIYF; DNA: TGTGCCAGCAGCTTCCAGGGTTATGGAAACACCATATATTTT
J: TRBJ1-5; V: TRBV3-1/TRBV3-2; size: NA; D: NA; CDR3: CASSQAGLSQPQHF; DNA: TGTGCCAGCAGCCAAGCGGGGTTGAGTCAGCCCCAGCATTTT
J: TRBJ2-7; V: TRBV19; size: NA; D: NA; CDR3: CASSFETGGHEQYF; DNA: TGTGCCAGTAGTTTCGAGACAGGTGGCCACGAGCAGTACTTC
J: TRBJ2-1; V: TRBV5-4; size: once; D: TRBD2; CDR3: CASSPGTSGRAPHEQFF; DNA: TGTGCCAGCAGCCCAGGGACTAGCGGGAGGGCCCCTCATGAGCAGTTCTTC
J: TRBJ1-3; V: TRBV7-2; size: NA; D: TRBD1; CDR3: CASRRAGGSGNTIYF; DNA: TGTGCCAGCAGACGCGCAGGGGGCTCTGGAAACACCATATATTTT
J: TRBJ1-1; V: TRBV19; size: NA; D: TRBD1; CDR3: CASSIDNFGSRGAFF; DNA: TGTGCCAGTAGTATAGATAATTTTGGTAGCAGGGGGGCTTTCTTT
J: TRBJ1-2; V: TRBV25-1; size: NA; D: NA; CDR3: CASSESGANYGYTF; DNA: TGTGCCAGCAGTGAATCAGGGGCCAACTATGGCTACACCTTC
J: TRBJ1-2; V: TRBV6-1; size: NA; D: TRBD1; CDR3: CASSESGGAYYGYTF; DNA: TGTGCCAGCAGTGAATCAGGGGGCGCCTACTATGGCTACACCTTC
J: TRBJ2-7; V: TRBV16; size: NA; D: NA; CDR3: CASSPVYEQYF; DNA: TGTGCCAGCAGCCCCGTGTACGAGCAGTACTTC
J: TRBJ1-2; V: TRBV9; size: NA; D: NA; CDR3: CASSATGSIGYTF; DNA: TGTGCCAGCAGCGCTACAGGGTCGATCGGCTACACCTTC
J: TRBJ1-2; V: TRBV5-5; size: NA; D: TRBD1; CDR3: CASSLSAQGVYGYTF; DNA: TGTGCCAGCAGCTTGTCGGCACAGGGGGTTTATGGCTACACCTTC
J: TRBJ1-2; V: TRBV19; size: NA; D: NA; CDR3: CASTEPGGWGGYTF; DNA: TGTGCCAGTACCGAGCCGGGGGGCTGGGGAGGCTACACCTTC
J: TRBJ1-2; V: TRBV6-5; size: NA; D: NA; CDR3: CASSYSQRGTNYGYTF; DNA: TGTGCCAGCAGTTACTCGCAGCGCGGAACTAACTATGGCTACACCTTC
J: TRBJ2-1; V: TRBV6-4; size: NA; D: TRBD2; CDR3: CASSDWSSGRSYNEQFF; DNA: TGTGCCAGCAGTGACTGGTCTAGCGGGAGATCCTACAATGAGCAGTTCTTC
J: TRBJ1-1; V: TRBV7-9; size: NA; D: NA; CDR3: CASSLTPGSVTEAFF; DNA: TGTGCCAGCAGCTTGACCCCCGGGTCAGTTACTGAAGCTTTCTTT
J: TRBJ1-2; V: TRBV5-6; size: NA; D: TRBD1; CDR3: CASSLAFGQGYGYTF; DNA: TGTGCCAGCAGCTTGGCCTTTGGACAGGGTTATGGCTACACCTTC
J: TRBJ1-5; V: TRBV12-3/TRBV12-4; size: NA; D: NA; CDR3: CASSLGGDQPQHF; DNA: TGTGCCAGCAGTTTAGGGGGCGATCAGCCCCAGCATTTT
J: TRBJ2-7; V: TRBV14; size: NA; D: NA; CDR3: CASSLGPSIQYEQYF; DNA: TGTGCCAGCAGTCTGGGACCCTCCATTCAATACGAGCAGTACTTC
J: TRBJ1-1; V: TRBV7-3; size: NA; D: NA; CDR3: CASSLGGLNTEAFF; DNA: TGTGCCAGCAGCTTGGGTGGATTGAACACTGAAGCTTTCTTT
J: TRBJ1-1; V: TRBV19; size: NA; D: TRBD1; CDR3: CASSARDRMNTEAFF; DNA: TGTGCCAGTAGTGCCCGGGACAGGATGAACACTGAAGCTTTCTTT
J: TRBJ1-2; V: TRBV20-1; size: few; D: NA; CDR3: CSANRVAGYTF; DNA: TGCAGTGCTAACAGGGTAGCTGGCTACACCTTC
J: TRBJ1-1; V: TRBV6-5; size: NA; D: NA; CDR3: CASSYSQNTEAFF; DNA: TGTGCCAGCAGTTACTCGCAGAACACTGAAGCTTTCTTT
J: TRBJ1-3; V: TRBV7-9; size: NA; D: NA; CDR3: CASSLEPAGNTIYF; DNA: TGTGCCAGCAGCTTAGAGCCTGCTGGAAACACCATATATTTT
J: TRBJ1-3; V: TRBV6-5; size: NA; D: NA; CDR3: CASGLGHSGNTIYF; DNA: TGTGCCAGCGGCCTGGGCCACTCTGGAAACACCATATATTTT
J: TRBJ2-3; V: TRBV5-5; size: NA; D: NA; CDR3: CASRPVGTDTQYF; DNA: TGTGCCAGCAGGCCGGTGGGGACAGATACGCAGTATTTT
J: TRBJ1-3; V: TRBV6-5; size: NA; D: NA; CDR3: CASHSLNGNTIYF; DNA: TGTGCCAGTCATAGCCTCAATGGAAACACCATATATTTT
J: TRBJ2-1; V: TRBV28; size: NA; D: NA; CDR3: CASSLERRSSYNEQFF; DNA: TGTGCCAGCAGTTTGGAGCGGCGGAGCTCCTACAATGAGCAGTTCTTC
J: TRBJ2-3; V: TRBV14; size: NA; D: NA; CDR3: CASSHRRDTQYF; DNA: TGTGCCAGCAGCCATCGAAGAGATACGCAGTATTTT
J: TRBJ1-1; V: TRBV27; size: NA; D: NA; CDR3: CASRLTVRRAEAFF; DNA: TGTGCCAGCAGGCTCACAGTTCGGCGCGCTGAAGCTTTCTTT
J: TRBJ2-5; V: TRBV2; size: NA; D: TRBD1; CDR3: CASTRDRGRETQYF; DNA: TGTGCCAGCACCCGGGACAGGGGGCGGGAGACCCAGTACTTC